This T cell receptor (beta chain) is from a study of blood T cell repertoires in COVID-19. Study context: The cDNA or gDNA used as material had been derived from T cells, B-cell-depleted T cells, or PBMCs.

Authors' data handling: Amplification with reference gene primers provided the estimates of nucleated cell counts. Assay used: immunoSEQ multiplex PCR; TCRdb lists only in-frame clones, some missing. The V and J calls and clone size come from that table; D and trimming were worked out from the DNA. The sample records around 93,000 clones, 90% being singletons. The length of the CDR3 is 14 residues. V dropped 4 bases and J dropped 4; count of bases not matched to a gene: 7. CDR1 is SGHDT, CDR2 YYEEEE, per germline. This TCR was sampled from a man younger than 35 with COVID-19, enrolled during active disease. The V gene is TRBV5-6, the J gene TRBJ1-2, with 7 positions matching TRBD1. Source material: peripheral blood. As DNA, the CDR3 is TGTGCCAGCAGCCCCCCGTACAGGGGCTATGGCTACACCTTC. Translated: CASSPPYRGYGYTF.